The clone carrying this T cell receptor (beta chain) has more than one count but fewer than ten. The sample is drawn from a study of molecular identifiers for immune sequencing clone quantification. Trimming pared 0 bases from V and 8 bases from J, leaving 11 bases between. CDR3 length: 14 amino acids. Germline assignment: CDR1 MNHEY and CDR2 SMNVEV (reference sequence). In TCRdb, the PCR reads were re-called with MiXCR into one record per CDR3 protein. The table shows roughly 630,000 distinct CDR3 sequences, with roughly 23% occurring only once. The sequencing input was naive CD8+ T cells from blood, with Jurkat cell RNA spiked in. Subset defined: FACS-sorted CD8+CD4-CCR7+CD45RA+ naive T cells. This TCR derives from a human donor in good health. Some libraries in this study had Jurkat cell RNA spiked in. The chain employs TRBV27 and TRBJ2-1; D unresolved. The CDR3 DNA follows: TGTGCCAGCAGTTTATCGATCAATCTCTATGAGCAGTTCTTC. Protein sequence: CASSLSINLYEQFF.